A selection of T cell receptor beta chains follows, all from one sample in a study of Graves' ophthalmopathy and Graves' hyperthyroidism. TCRdb re-called the multiplex PCR reads through MiXCR, storing one row per CDR3 protein. Of 450,000 to 600,000 distinct CDR3 sequences detected, just under 40% appear once; the ten largest clones hold around 4%. Sequencing input: peripheral blood or thyroid tissue (not recorded which). These receptors all come from an adult man with Graves' hyperthyroidism. Both conserved end residues are part of each CDR3. D genes are given only for firm matches. Clone size is stated in some rows and not others, as once, few, many or a class when expanded.

V gene,J gene,clone size,D gene,CDR3 DNA,CDR3 protein
TRBV27,TRBJ2-7,few,NA,TGTGCCAGCAGTTCCCTAGGGGGTGGCCTCTTTTTC,CASSSLGGGLFF
TRBV6-5,TRBJ1-5,many,NA,TGTGCCAGCAGACCCCTGCGCAATCAGCCCCAGCATTTT,CASRPLRNQPQHF
TRBV7-9,TRBJ1-4,many,NA,TGTGCCAGCAGCTTAGCATCCGGGACCCCAAAACTGTTTTTT,CASSLASGTPKLFF
TRBV2,TRBJ2-2,NA,TRBD2,TGTGCCAGCAGTATTACTAGCGGCACCGGGGAGCTGTTTTTT,CASSITSGTGELFF
TRBV5-4,TRBJ2-7,few,TRBD1,TGTGCCAGCAGCCCGGGACAGTCAAACTCCTACGAGCAGTACTTC,CASSPGQSNSYEQYF
TRBV2,TRBJ1-4,many,NA,TGTGCCAGCAGTGAAGTTTGGGCAGGACTAGCAACTAATGAAAAACTGTTTTTT,CASSEVWAGLATNEKLFF
TRBV5-5,TRBJ1-5,many,TRBD1,TGTGCCAGCAGCAGCTCGTTGACAGGGGGCTTTCAGCCCCAGCATTTT,CASSSSLTGGFQPQHF
TRBV7-2,TRBJ1-3,NA,NA,TGTGCCAGCAGCTCAGACAGTAGGTTCGCAAACACCATATATTTT,CASSSDSRFANTIYF
TRBV6-5,TRBJ1-5,NA,NA,TGTGCCAGCAGTTACTCCCCTCAGCAAGATCAGCCCCAGCATTTT,CASSYSPQQDQPQHF
TRBV10-3,TRBJ1-1,NA,TRBD1,TGTGCCATCAGTCGACAGGGGACAGTGAACACTGAAGCTTTCTTT,CAISRQGTVNTEAFF
TRBV20-1,TRBJ1-1,many,TRBD1,TGCAGTGCTAGACTCGGGACAGGGGAGGGGAGGGCTTTCTTT,CSARLGTGEGRAFF
TRBV12-3/TRBV12-4,TRBJ2-5,many,TRBD2,TGTGCCAGCAGTTTATTGGCGGGAGCTGAGACCCAGTACTTC,CASSLLAGAETQYF
TRBV7-9,TRBJ2-3,few,TRBD2,TGTGCCAGCAGCTTAGATAGCGGGTTCAGCACAGATACGCAGTATTTT,CASSLDSGFSTDTQYF
TRBV10-3,TRBJ1-1,many,TRBD1,TGTGCCATCACCAGGGGACAGACGAACACTGAAGCTTTCTTT,CAITRGQTNTEAFF
TRBV10-3,TRBJ2-4,few,NA,TGTGCCATCAGTGAGATCCAGGGGGGAAACATTCAGTACTTC,CAISEIQGGNIQYF
TRBV20-1,TRBJ2-5,many,TRBD1,TGCAGTGCTGGGGGACAGGGGGCTGGAGAGACCCAGTACTTC,CSAGGQGAGETQYF
TRBV7-2,TRBJ1-1,NA,TRBD1,TGTGCCAGCAGCCCTACAGGGGTCTTCCCTGAAGCTTTCTTT,CASSPTGVFPEAFF
TRBV2,TRBJ2-2,NA,NA,TGTGCCAGCAGACCAGGGGAGAACACCGGGGAGCTGTTTTTT,CASRPGENTGELFF
TRBV2,TRBJ1-4,NA,NA,TGTGCCAGCAGTGAAGGGCGCGGGGGTGAAAAACTGTTTTTT,CASSEGRGGEKLFF
TRBV7-8,TRBJ2-5,NA,NA,TGTGCCAGCAGCTTAGGTGCGGTTGAGTATGAGACCCAGTACTTC,CASSLGAVEYETQYF
TRBV6-1,TRBJ1-1,NA,NA,TGTGCCAGCAGTGAGTCAGTTCAGGGCAGTACTGAAGCTTTCTTT,CASSESVQGSTEAFF
TRBV12-3/TRBV12-4,TRBJ2-7,NA,TRBD2,TGTGCCAGCAGTTTACTAGCGGGGCAGTACGAGCAGTACTTC,CASSLLAGQYEQYF
TRBV2,TRBJ1-2,NA,NA,TGTGCCAGCAGTGATCTGGGCCTTGGCTACACCTTC,CASSDLGLGYTF